What follows describes a single T cell receptor (beta chain). The antigen is unknown. V gave up 4 bases and J gave up 5 bases; unmatched junction bases: 13. This CDR3 comprises 17 residues. Germline CDR1 reads MNHEY; CDR2 reads SVGEGT. The data belong to a study of T cell repertoires in cytomegalovirus infection. Study background: Researchers turned to recently identified HLA-C-restricted CMV epitopes as well as well-studied HLA-B-restricted ones. An indication of both CMV infection and matching HLA type came from public TCR beta signatures. Findings and limits, study-wide: The response measured ex vivo was dominated by TCR beta clonotypes (HLA-C-restricted and CMV-specific).

One entry per CDR3 protein results from TCRdb running MiXCR on the reads. The data contain a few hundred thousand distinct CDR3 sequences, around a third of them singletons. The chain joins TRBV6-2 or TRBV6-3 to TRBJ2-1, with 8 bases identical to TRBD2. The sequence came from a human donor in good health (CMV status not recorded). Some clones in this sample may be carry-over from other donors' samples. Sample: cultured PBMCs, taken from culture after CMV antigen stimulation. CDR3 in DNA: TGTGCCAGCAGTTTCACTAGCGGACGTTACGAGGACAATGAGCAGTTCTTC. Translation: CASSFTSGRYEDNEQFF.